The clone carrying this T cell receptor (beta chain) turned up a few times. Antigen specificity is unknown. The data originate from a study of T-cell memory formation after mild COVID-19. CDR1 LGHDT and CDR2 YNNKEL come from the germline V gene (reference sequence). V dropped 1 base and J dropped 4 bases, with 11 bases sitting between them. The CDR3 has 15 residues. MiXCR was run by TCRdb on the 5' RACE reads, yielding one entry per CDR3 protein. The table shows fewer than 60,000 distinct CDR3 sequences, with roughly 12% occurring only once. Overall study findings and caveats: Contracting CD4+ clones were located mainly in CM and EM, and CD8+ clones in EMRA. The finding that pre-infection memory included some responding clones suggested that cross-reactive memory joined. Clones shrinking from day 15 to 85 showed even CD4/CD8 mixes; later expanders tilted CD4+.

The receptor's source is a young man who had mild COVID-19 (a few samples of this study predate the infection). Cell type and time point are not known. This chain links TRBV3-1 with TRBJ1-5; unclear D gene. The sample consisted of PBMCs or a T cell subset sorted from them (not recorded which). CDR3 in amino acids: CASSQGWAGNQPQHF. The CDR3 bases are TGTGCCAGCAGCCAAGGATGGGCAGGAAATCAGCCCCAGCATTTT.